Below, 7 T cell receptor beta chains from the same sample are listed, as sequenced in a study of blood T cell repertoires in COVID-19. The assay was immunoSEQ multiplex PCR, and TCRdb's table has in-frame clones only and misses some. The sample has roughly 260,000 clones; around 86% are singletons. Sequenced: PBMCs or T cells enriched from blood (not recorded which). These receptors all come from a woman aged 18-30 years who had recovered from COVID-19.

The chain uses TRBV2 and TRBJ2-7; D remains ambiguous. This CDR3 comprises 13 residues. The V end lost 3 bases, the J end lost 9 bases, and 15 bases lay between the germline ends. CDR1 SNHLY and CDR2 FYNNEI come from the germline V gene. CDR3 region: CASSDRGRSRQYF. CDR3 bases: TGTGCCAGCAGTGATAGAGGAAGGAGCCGGCAGTACTTC.

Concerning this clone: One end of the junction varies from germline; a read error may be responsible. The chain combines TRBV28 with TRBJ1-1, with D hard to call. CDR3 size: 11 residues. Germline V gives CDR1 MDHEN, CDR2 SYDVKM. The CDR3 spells CASGLLTEAFF. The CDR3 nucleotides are TGTGCCAGCGGTTTGTTAACTGAAGCTTTCTTT.

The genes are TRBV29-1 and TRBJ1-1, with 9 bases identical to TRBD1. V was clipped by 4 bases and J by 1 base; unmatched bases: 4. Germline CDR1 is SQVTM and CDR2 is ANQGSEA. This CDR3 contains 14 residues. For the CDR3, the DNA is TGCAGCGTTGCCCTGGGACAGGGGAACACTGAAGCTTTCTTT. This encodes CSVALGQGNTEAFF.

The CDR3 here is CATSLSSYNSPLHF. CDR3 nucleotide sequence: TGTGCCACAAGTCTCAGCTCCTATAATTCACCCCTCCACTTT. The chain carries TRBV10-3 and TRBJ1-6; no firm D call. The V gene's germline CDR1 is ENHRY and CDR2 SYGVKD. The CDR3 is 14 amino acids. The V end was cut by 10 bases, the J end by 0 bases, with 10 bases between.

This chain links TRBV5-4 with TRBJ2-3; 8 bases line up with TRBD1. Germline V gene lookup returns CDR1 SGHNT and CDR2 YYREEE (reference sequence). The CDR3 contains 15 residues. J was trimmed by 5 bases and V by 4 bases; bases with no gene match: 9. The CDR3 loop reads CASSRSRGLGDTQYF. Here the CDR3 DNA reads TGTGCCAGCAGCCGAAGCAGGGGGCTTGGAGATACGCAGTATTTT.

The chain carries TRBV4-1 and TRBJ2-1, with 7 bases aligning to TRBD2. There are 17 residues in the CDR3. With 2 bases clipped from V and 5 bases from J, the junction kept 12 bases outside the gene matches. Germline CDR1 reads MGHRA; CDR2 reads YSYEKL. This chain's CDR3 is CASSQTLRRELNNEQFF. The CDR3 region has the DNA TGCGCCAGCAGCCAAACGTTAAGGCGGGAGTTGAACAATGAGCAGTTCTTC.

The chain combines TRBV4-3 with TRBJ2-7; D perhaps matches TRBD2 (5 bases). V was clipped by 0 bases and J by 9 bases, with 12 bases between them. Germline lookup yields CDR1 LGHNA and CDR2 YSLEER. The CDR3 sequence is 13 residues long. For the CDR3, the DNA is TGCGCCAGCAGCCAAGATACCGGGGATGCGCAGTACTTC. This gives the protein CASSQDTGDAQYF.